This is a list of T cell receptor beta chains from one sample in a study of cytomegalovirus exposure and HLA in healthy donors. The data were produced by immunoSEQ multiplex PCR, yet TCRdb's version contains in-frame clones alone and is incomplete. Seen here are over 100,000 clones, around three quarters observed once, and the top ten hold roughly 2.6%. The sample comprised PBMCs. The source of these receptors is a female donor in good health and CMV-seronegative. Each CDR3 is given with its conserved first and last residue. D genes are given only for firm matches. Some rows have no size entry. The others give once, few or many, or a class for an expanded clone.

clone_size	v_call	j_call	d_call	cdr3_nt	cdr3_aa
NA	TRBV5-8	TRBJ1-2	TRBD1	TGTGCCAGCAGCTTGAACCACAGGGGGCACTATGGCTACACCTTC	CASSLNHRGHYGYTF
NA	TRBV7-9	TRBJ2-3	TRBD1	TGTGCCAGCAGCTTAGGGGACAGGGACACAGATACGCAGTATTTT	CASSLGDRDTDTQYF
NA	TRBV6-5	TRBJ2-5	NA	TGTGCCACCGGGGAACCCGGGACCCAGTACTTC	CATGEPGTQYF
NA	TRBV10-3	TRBJ1-1	NA	TGTGCCATCAGTGAGCCGGCACGGGGGATTAACACTGAAGCTTTCTTT	CAISEPARGINTEAFF
NA	TRBV25-1	TRBJ2-7	TRBD1	TGTGCCAGCAGTGATCCCCCCCAGACAGGGGACGAGCAGTACTTC	CASSDPPQTGDEQYF
NA	TRBV27	TRBJ1-2	TRBD1	TGTGCCAGTCTTGGCAGGGGGGACTATGGCTACACCTTC	CASLGRGDYGYTF
once	TRBV21-1	TRBJ1-1	NA	TGTGCCAGCAGCAAACCCAGGGTAGGTTTAACGACTGAAGCTTTCTTT	CASSKPRVGLTTEAFF
NA	TRBV19	TRBJ1-3	NA	TGTGCCAGTAGTACGGGTCAAAGCTCTGGAAACACCATATATTTT	CASSTGQSSGNTIYF
NA	TRBV6-1	TRBJ2-1	TRBD2	TGTGCCAGCAGTGAATTTAGCGGGGGGGCCAATGAGCAGTTCTTC	CASSEFSGGANEQFF
NA	TRBV7-8	TRBJ2-5	NA	TGTGCCATCATGGTCGAGTCGCGCGGGGCCCAGTACTTC	CAIMVESRGAQYF
NA	TRBV7-9	TRBJ1-1	NA	TGTGCCAGCAGCTTAGGTTGGGGCCGGGCCGAGACTGAAGCTTTCTTT	CASSLGWGRAETEAFF
few	TRBV30	TRBJ1-1	NA	TGTGCCTGTGGAGGGAAGAGGTCTGAAGCTTTCTTT	CACGGKRSEAFF
NA	TRBV5-1	TRBJ2-3	TRBD2	TGCGCCAGCAGCTTGGGACTAGCGGGGGGGCCTGGCACAGATACGCAGTATTTT	CASSLGLAGGPGTDTQYF
NA	TRBV27	TRBJ2-7	NA	TGTGCCAGCAGGGGGTGGTCCAGGGTTTCCTACGAGCAGTACTTC	CASRGWSRVSYEQYF
NA	TRBV9	TRBJ1-1	TRBD1	TGTGCCAGCAGCGTAGGGACAGGAAAATTTGACACTGAAGCTTTCTTT	CASSVGTGKFDTEAFF
NA	TRBV30	TRBJ2-7	NA	TGTGCCTGGAGCGATAGACGGGGAAGCTCCTACGAGCAGTACTTC	CAWSDRRGSSYEQYF
NA	TRBV7-9	TRBJ1-3	NA	TGTGCCAGCAGCAACCAAAGGGAGGGCTCTGGAAACACCATATATTTT	CASSNQREGSGNTIYF
once	TRBV9	TRBJ2-3	TRBD2	TGTGCCAGCTCGGGAGGAATAGCTAGCACAGATACGCAGTATTTT	CASSGGIASTDTQYF
NA	TRBV30	TRBJ1-2	NA	TGTGCCTGGAGTTTCCCGGGACTCTGGTTCTATGGCTACACCTTC	CAWSFPGLWFYGYTF
NA	TRBV12-5	TRBJ2-1	TRBD1	TGTGCTAGTGGTTTGCCGGGACAGATATACAATGAGCAGTTCTTC	CASGLPGQIYNEQFF
NA	TRBV7-8	TRBJ1-1	NA	TGTGCCAGCAGCTTAGTGGCAGGGGACACTGAAGCTTTCTTT	CASSLVAGDTEAFF
NA	TRBV4-2	TRBJ2-5	TRBD2	TGTGCCAGCAGCCAACTGCTAGCGGGGCAAGAGACCCAGTACTTC	CASSQLLAGQETQYF
NA	TRBV2	TRBJ1-5	NA	TGTGCCAGCAGTGATCGGACAGTTAATCAGCCCCAGCATTTT	CASSDRTVNQPQHF
NA	TRBV19	TRBJ2-2	TRBD2	TGTGCCAGTAGTATACTAGCGGGGGTGTCGAACACCGGGGAGCTGTTTTTT	CASSILAGVSNTGELFF
NA	TRBV10-3	TRBJ2-7	TRBD1	TGTGCCATCAGTGGGGGACAGGGTAGTTACGAGCAGTACTTC	CAISGGQGSYEQYF
NA	TRBV7-9	TRBJ1-6	NA	TGTTCCAGCTCTGGACGGCGGGGGGGGTCCCATAATTCACCCCTCCACTTT	CSSSGRRGGSHNSPLHF
NA	TRBV6-5	TRBJ1-6	TRBD1	TGTGCCAGCAGACAGGGGAGTTATAATTCACCCCTCCACTTT	CASRQGSYNSPLHF
few	TRBV7-9	TRBJ1-1	NA	TGTGCCAGCGCGTGGGAGCAGACCTATACTGAAGCTTTCTTT	CASAWEQTYTEAFF
NA	TRBV2	TRBJ1-4	NA	TGTGCCAGCAGTGAAGTTCAGGGAAAAGAAAAACTGTTTTTT	CASSEVQGKEKLFF
few	TRBV2	TRBJ2-7	TRBD1	TGTGCCAGCAACAGGGGAAGTCTTGCCGAGCAGTACTTC	CASNRGSLAEQYF
NA	TRBV30	TRBJ2-3	TRBD2	TGTGCCTGGAGTGTATTTAGCGGGACAGATACGCAGTATTTT	CAWSVFSGTDTQYF
few	TRBV2	TRBJ2-3	NA	TGTGCCAGCAGCCACTACGGGACTCTGAAAGATACGCAGTATTTT	CASSHYGTLKDTQYF
NA	TRBV9	TRBJ1-2	TRBD1	TGTGCCAGCAGCGTAGGGGGGGACAGGGGGCGCGGCTATGGCTACACCTTC	CASSVGGDRGRGYGYTF
NA	TRBV28	TRBJ2-5	NA	TGTGCCAGCAGTTTAAGGGGGGAGACCCAGTACTTC	CASSLRGETQYF
NA	TRBV5-6	TRBJ2-3	TRBD1	TGTGCCAGCAGCCTTAGGGACAGGTATTATACGCAGTATTTT	CASSLRDRYYTQYF
NA	TRBV11-2	TRBJ1-2	NA	TGTGCCAGCAGCCCAGCGGGGGCCACTAACTATGGCTACACCTTC	CASSPAGATNYGYTF
NA	TRBV7-9	TRBJ1-5	NA	TGTTCCAGCAGCTTTCCAAATCAGCCCCAGCATTTT	CSSSFPNQPQHF
NA	TRBV7-9	TRBJ1-5	NA	TGTGCCAGCAGCTTTGGGCAGGGAAATCAGCCCCAGCATTTT	CASSFGQGNQPQHF
NA	TRBV5-8	TRBJ2-3	TRBD2	TGTGCCAGCAGCCGTGAACTAGCGGGGACAGATACGCAGTATTTT	CASSRELAGTDTQYF
NA	TRBV6-6	TRBJ2-7	NA	TGTGCCAGCAGTTACTCTCAGGAGCAGTACTTC	CASSYSQEQYF
NA	TRBV7-2	TRBJ2-1	TRBD2	TGTGCCAGCAGCTCTATAGCGGGGTTGATATACAATGAGCAGTTCTTC	CASSSIAGLIYNEQFF
NA	TRBV30	TRBJ1-2	TRBD1	TGTGCCTGGGAAGGGGACAGGGAAGTCAACGGCTACACCTTC	CAWEGDREVNGYTF
NA	TRBV5-1	TRBJ1-1	TRBD1	TGCGCCAGCAGCTTCCAAGGGACAGCGAACACTGAAGCTTTCTTT	CASSFQGTANTEAFF
NA	TRBV9	TRBJ1-1	NA	TGTGCCAGCAGCGTAGAGACAGGTATGAACACTGAAGCTTTCTTT	CASSVETGMNTEAFF
NA	TRBV4-1	TRBJ1-6	TRBD1	TGCGCCAGCAGCCAAGACCCGGGACAGACTAATTCACCCCTCCACTTT	CASSQDPGQTNSPLHF